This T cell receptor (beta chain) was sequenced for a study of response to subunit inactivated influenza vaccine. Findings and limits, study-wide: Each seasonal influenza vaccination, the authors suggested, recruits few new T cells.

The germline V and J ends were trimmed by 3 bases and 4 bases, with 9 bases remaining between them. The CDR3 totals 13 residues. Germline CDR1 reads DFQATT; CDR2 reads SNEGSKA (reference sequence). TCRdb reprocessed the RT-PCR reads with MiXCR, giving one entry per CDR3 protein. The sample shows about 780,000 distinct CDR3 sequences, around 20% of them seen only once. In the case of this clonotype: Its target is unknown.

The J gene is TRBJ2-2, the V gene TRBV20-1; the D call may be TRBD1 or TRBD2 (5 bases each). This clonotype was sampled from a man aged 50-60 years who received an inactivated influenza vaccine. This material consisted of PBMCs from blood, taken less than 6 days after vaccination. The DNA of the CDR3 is TGCAGTGCTAGCCAGGGAGCCACCGGGGAGCTGTTTTTT. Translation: CSASQGATGELFF.